This T cell receptor (beta chain) derives from a study of T cells after yellow fever vaccination. UMIs were added to TCR cDNA along with a universal primer site when it was made by 5'RACE template switching. MiXCR, applied by TCRdb to the 5' RACE reads, yields one record per CDR3 protein. The sample lists approximately 610,000 distinct CDR3 sequences, roughly 17% occurring once. The germline V gene has CDR1 SQVTM and CDR2 ANQGSEA. V lost 8 bases to trimming and J lost 2 bases, with 9 bases between them. The CDR3 length is 11 residues. In this sample, this clonotype turned up many times. The sample in question was PBMCs, obtained about 5 days after the first yellow fever vaccination. The rearrangement joins TRBV29-1 to TRBJ1-1, with D unclear. The TCR comes from a man aged 18 to 30 who received the YFV17D yellow fever vaccine. CDR3 sequence reads: CSSRVNTEAFF. The CDR3 DNA is TGCAGCTCACGGGTCAACACTGAAGCTTTCTTT. Together with reference TRBV29-1 and TRBJ1-1, the CDR3 gives the full variable domain: SAVISQKPSRDICQRGTSLTIQCQVDSQVTMMFWYRQQPGQSLTLIATANQGSEATYESGFVIDKFPISRPNLTFSTLTVSNMSPEDSSIYLCSSRVNTEAFFGQGTRLTVV.